The 32 T cell receptor beta chains below were found in one sample sequenced in a study of PD-1 blockade in mismatch repair-deficient tumors. The protocol was immunoSEQ multiplex PCR, while the TCRdb copy is restricted to in-frame clones and leaves out a portion. The data show over 14,000 clones, 84% seen once. Antigens for these TCRs are unknown. As for time point: roughly ten-day in vitro stimulation with candidate neoantigen peptide 5. The specimen comprised cells cultured in vitro, sampled from a patient treated with pembrolizumab. These receptors originate from an adult with mismatch repair-deficient cancer.

The gene calls are TRBV5-1 and TRBJ2-7; 7 positions match TRBD1. The CDR3 runs to 13 residues. From germline, CDR1 is SGHRS and CDR2 YFSETQ. The V and J ends lost 5 bases and 2 bases, in that order; junction bases with no gene match: 4. CDR3 amino acids: CASRGTEAYEQYF. CDR3 sequence (DNA): TGCGCCAGCAGAGGGACAGAAGCCTACGAGCAGTACTTC.

The chain links TRBV7-9 to TRBJ2-2; TRBD2 is a possible D gene (5 bases). CDR1 is SEHNR and CDR2 is FQNEAQ in the germline V gene (reference sequence). This CDR3 spans 11 amino acids. V lost 7 bases and J 5 bases, leaving 5 bases between the germline ends. The CDR3 sequence is CASTGTGELFF. Here the CDR3 DNA reads TGTGCCAGCACGGGAACCGGGGAGCTGTTTTTT. The full variable domain, completed using reference TRBV7-9 and TRBJ2-2, is DTGVSQNPRHKITKRGQNVTFRCDPISEHNRLYWYRQTLGQGPEFLTYFQNEAQLEKSRLLSDRFSAERPKGSFSTLEIQRTEQGDSAMYLCASTGTGELFFGEGSRLTVL.

The V call is TRBV7-3, the J call TRBJ1-2; 9 nucleotides agree with TRBD1. V was pared by 5 bases and J by 4 bases, with 8 bases of the junction left unmatched. Germline V CDR1 and CDR2: SGHTA, FQGTGA. This CDR3 is built from 15 residues. Written as DNA, the CDR3 is TGTGCCAGCAGCCAAACAGGGGGCGAGGGCTATGGCTACACCTTC. This encodes CASSQTGGEGYGYTF.

This sequence joins TRBV11-1 and TRBJ1-5, with unresolved D. In germline, CDR1 is SGHAT, CDR2 FQDESV (reference sequence). Deletions cut 3 bases from V and 2 bases from J, with 8 bases between. The CDR3 runs 14 residues. The CDR3 is CASSFSDGNQPQHF. CDR3 nucleotides: TGTGCCAGCAGCTTCTCGGACGGCAATCAGCCCCAGCATTTT.

The gene calls are TRBV9 and TRBJ2-2; 11 nucleotides agree with TRBD2. The J segment lost 8 bases and the V segment lost 3 bases, leaving 0 bases of the junction unmatched. Germline values: CDR1 SGDLS, CDR2 YYNGEE. There are 13 residues in the CDR3. CDR3 bases: TGTGCCAGCAGCGGACTAGCGGGAGGGGAGCTGTTTTTT. Protein: CASSGLAGGELFF.

The chain links TRBV6-5 to TRBJ1-1; a possible D gene is TRBD1 (6 bases). CDR1 MNHEY and CDR2 SVGAGI come from the germline V gene. The CDR3 consists of 14 residues. Trimming took off 6 bases at V and 4 bases at J, with 15 bases between the two ends. CDR3 sequence (DNA): TGTGCCAGCAGCAAATCTAGGGGGGGCACTGAAGCTTTCTTT. Residues: CASSKSRGGTEAFF.

The CDR3 here is CSGLRDRGTEAFF. The CDR3 DNA sequence: TGCAGCGGGCTAAGGGACAGAGGGACTGAAGCTTTCTTT. V is TRBV29-1 and J is TRBJ1-1; 7 bases map to TRBD1. V trimming: 7 bases; J trimming: 5 bases; junction bases outside the gene matches: 10. Germline V gene data show CDR1 as SQVTM and CDR2 as ANQGSEA. The CDR3 contains 13 residues.

V usage is TRBV25-1 and J usage is TRBJ2-3, with D tentatively TRBD1 (6 bases). CDR1 is MGHDK, CDR2 SYGVNS, per germline. This CDR3 is 14 amino acids long. Trimming stripped 5 bases from V and 6 bases from J, with 15 bases between. CDR3 nucleotide sequence: TGTGCCAGCAGTCGGTCACAGGGACGGGATACGCAGTATTTT. Translating it yields CASSRSQGRDTQYF.

The J gene is TRBJ2-3, the V gene TRBV4-1; D not resolved. This CDR3 has 12 amino acids. CDR1 is MGHRA and CDR2 is YSYEKL in the germline V gene. V lost 0 bases and J 6 bases, leaving 4 bases between the germline ends. This CDR3 reads CASSQEGDTQYF. Written as DNA, the CDR3 is TGCGCCAGCAGCCAAGAAGGGGATACGCAGTATTTT.

The rearrangement links TRBV7-8 to TRBJ1-3; D not resolved. CDR3 length: 16 amino acids. The V end lost 4 bases, the J end lost 0 bases, and 13 bases lay between the germline ends. Germline loops: CDR1 SGHVS, CDR2 FQNEAQ. The CDR3 DNA reads TGTGCCAGCAGCTCAGCGACGGCCTCCTCTGGAAACACCATATATTTT. Translated, it gives CASSSATASSGNTIYF. Variable domain in full (rest from reference TRBV7-8 and TRBJ1-3): GAGVSQSPRYKVAKRGQDVALRCDPISGHVSLFWYQQALGQGPEFLTYFQNEAQLDKSGLPSDRFFAERPEGSVSTLKIQRTQQEDSAVYLCASSSATASSGNTIYFGEGSWLTVV.

The chain joins TRBV7-6 to TRBJ2-5; D is undetermined. V lost 5 bases and J lost 9, with 13 bases in between. The CDR3 has 12 residues. Germline V lookup: CDR1 SGHVS, CDR2 FNYEAQ. Written as DNA, the CDR3 is TGTGCCAGCAGCCTGACCAGTCGTGCCCAGTACTTC. The encoded protein is CASSLTSRAQYF.

CDR3 coding DNA: TGTGCCAGCAGTTTCTTCGGCGGGACCGGGGAGCTGTTTTTT. This encodes CASSFFGGTGELFF. J is TRBJ2-2 and V is TRBV27; D is possibly TRBD2 (5 bases). Trimming left V 3 bases short and J 5 bases short, with 10 bases between. Germline assignment: CDR1 MNHEY and CDR2 SMNVEV (reference sequence). The CDR3 length is 14 residues.

This chain uses TRBV14 with TRBJ1-4; D is undetermined. Germline CDR1 and CDR2: SGHDN and FVKESK. CDR3 size: 16 residues. V dropped 2 bases and J dropped 7 bases, with 17 bases sitting between them. CDR3 region: CASSQRSKGAGEKLFF. In nucleotides, the CDR3 is TGTGCCAGCAGCCAAAGGTCTAAGGGCGCGGGTGAAAAACTGTTTTTT.

V gene TRBV9 combines with J gene TRBJ1-1; D unclear. The CDR3 spans 14 residues. CDR1 is SGDLS and CDR2 is YYNGEE in the germline V gene. V was shortened by 0 bases and J by 3 bases, with 9 bases between the two germline ends. The CDR3 coding sequence is TGTGCCAGCAGCGTAGGGGCAGATTACACTGAAGCTTTCTTT. Protein product: CASSVGADYTEAFF.

The chain links TRBV4-2 to TRBJ1-4; TRBD1 is a possible D gene (5 bases). CDR1 is LGHNA, CDR2 YNFKEQ, per germline. The CDR3 spans 14 residues. V lost 1 base to trimming and J lost 4 bases, with 7 bases between them. CDR3 region: CASSQGQFNEKLFF. The CDR3 DNA is TGTGCCAGCAGCCAAGGACAGTTTAATGAAAAACTGTTTTTT.

This chain connects TRBV1 to TRBJ1-6; the table's D call of TRBD1 was not tested on the DNA. TRBV1 is a listed pseudogene. CDR3 size: 18 residues. The DNA of the CDR3 is TGCACCAGCAGCCAGGATTTCCCCACAGGGGGCCGCTATTCACCCCTCCACTTT. It is translated as CTSSQDFPTGGRYSPLHF.

The chain uses TRBV28 and TRBJ2-3; weak D call: TRBD1 (6 bases). Trimming shortened V by 10 bases and J by 1 base, and 12 bases separated the two germline ends. This CDR3 has 13 residues. Germline V lookup: CDR1 MDHEN, CDR2 SYDVKM. The CDR3 coding sequence is TGTGCCATTCAGGGGATGGGCACAGATACGCAGTATTTT. This sequence encodes CAIQGMGTDTQYF.

This clone was observed a handful of times. CDR3 residues: CASSDWEPYNQPQHF. CDR3 DNA: TGTGCCAGCAGTGATTGGGAACCTTACAATCAGCCCCAGCATTTT. This chain uses TRBV6-1 with TRBJ1-5; D is unresolved. The CDR3 totals 15 residues. Germline V gene sequence: CDR1 MNHNS, CDR2 SASEGT. V was cut by 3 bases and J by 3 bases, with 12 bases left in between.

The CDR3 DNA reads TGCGCCAGCAGCCCCCGGACAGGCCGACTAGCGGGGGTTCAAGAGACCCAGTACTTC. It encodes CASSPRTGRLAGVQETQYF. The chain recombines TRBV4-1 with TRBJ2-5; TRBD2 matches 12 bases. There are 19 residues in the CDR3. The trim removed 4 bases at V and 2 bases at J, leaving 14 bases unmatched. Germline values: CDR1 MGHRA, CDR2 YSYEKL.

The V gene is TRBV5-1, the J gene TRBJ2-1, with TRBD1 matching over 10 bases. The CDR3 spans 15 residues. The germline V gene has CDR1 SGHRS and CDR2 YFSETQ. V lost 6 bases, J lost 6 bases, and 9 bases stayed unmatched. The CDR3 coding sequence is TGCGCCAGCACTAGAAGGACAGGGGGTCCCAATGAGCAGTTCTTC. It is translated as CASTRRTGGPNEQFF.

This clone was detected once. J is TRBJ1-2 and V is TRBV19, with 10 bases fitting TRBD1. Unmatched junction bases numbered 6, after V lost 5 bases and J lost 3 bases. CDR1 is LNHDA, CDR2 SQIVND, per germline (reference sequence). The CDR3 consists of 15 residues. This CDR3 is CASSDDRGRDYGYTF. The CDR3 region has the DNA TGTGCCAGTAGTGACGACAGGGGGCGAGACTATGGCTACACCTTC.

The chain couples TRBV18 to TRBJ2-5, with 8 bases aligning to TRBD2. The CDR3 contains 15 residues. Germline V lookup: CDR1 KGHSH, CDR2 LQKENI. V gave up 2 bases and J gave up 5 bases; unmatched junction bases: 7. CDR3 protein: CASSPSSGIGETQYF. In DNA, the CDR3 is TGTGCCAGCTCACCAAGTAGCGGGATCGGGGAGACCCAGTACTTC.

The rearrangement links TRBV28 to TRBJ1-2; TRBD1 is a possible D gene (6 bases). Deletions cut 4 bases from V and 4 bases from J, with 10 bases between. Germline V gene data show CDR1 as MDHEN and CDR2 as SYDVKM. The CDR3 sequence is 13 residues long. CDR3 sequence reads: CASSSGRGYGYTF. The CDR3 nucleotides are TGTGCCAGCAGTTCGGGCAGGGGCTATGGCTACACCTTC.

The chain recombines TRBV4-2 with TRBJ2-3; D may be TRBD1 or TRBD2 (5 bases each). V dropped 4 bases and J dropped 3 bases, with 26 bases sitting between them. This CDR3 is built from 19 residues. In germline, CDR1 is LGHNA, CDR2 YNFKEQ. The DNA of the CDR3 is TGTGCCAGCAGCCCCCAGAGGGGTGCGGAGCCCCTTTTTACAGATACGCAGTATTTT. Its protein product is CASSPQRGAEPLFTDTQYF.

CDR3 amino acids: CASSYAVPPAEQYF. The CDR3 nucleotides read TGCGCCAGCAGCTACGCAGTCCCCCCCGCCGAGCAGTACTTC. The chain joins TRBV5-1 to TRBJ2-7; no clear D. This CDR3 region has 14 residues. The germline V gene encodes CDR1 SGHRS and CDR2 YFSETQ. V lost 3 bases to trimming and J lost 6 bases, with 16 bases between them.

V is TRBV10-3 and J is TRBJ2-7; the D is unclear. This CDR3 region has 12 residues. The V gene's germline CDR1 is ENHRY and CDR2 SYGVKD. V lost 2 bases, J lost 3 bases, and 5 bases lay in between. The CDR3 DNA sequence: TGTGCCATCAGTGAGCCCTACTACGAGCAGTACTTC. It is translated as CAISEPYYEQYF.

The J gene is TRBJ1-1, the V gene TRBV7-9; 10 bases agree with TRBD1. CDR3 length: 18 residues. V lost 5 bases to trimming and J lost 3 bases; unmatched junction nucleotides: 15. Germline-derived CDR1 and CDR2 are SEHNR and FQNEAQ (reference sequence). DNA for the CDR3: TGTGCCAGCAGCCCTATCCGGGACAGGGGAGTATCGGACACTGAAGCTTTCTTT. It is translated as CASSPIRDRGVSDTEAFF.

The rearrangement uses TRBV29-1 and TRBJ2-1; 7 bases match TRBD1. V lost 3 bases and J lost 3; bases outside the gene matches: 17. The germline V gene has CDR1 SQVTM and CDR2 ANQGSEA. There are 18 residues in the CDR3. The CDR3 DNA reads as TGCAGCGTTGATTTTGGGGAAACGGGGACAGCTTTCTACAATGAGCAGTTCTTC. Protein: CSVDFGETGTAFYNEQFF.

The chain joins TRBV18 to TRBJ2-1; perhaps TRBD1 as D (6 bases). Germline CDR1 reads KGHSH; CDR2 reads LQKENI. Trimming stripped 0 bases from V and 5 bases from J, with 14 bases between. CDR3 length equals 16 residues. CDR3 in DNA: TGTGCCAGCTCACCACCAAGGGGGTCCTCGCACAATGAGCAGTTCTTC. As protein: CASSPPRGSSHNEQFF.

The rearrangement joins TRBV28 to TRBJ1-2; TRBD1 aligns across 7 bases. J lost 4 bases, V lost 5 bases, and 4 bases had no gene match. In germline, CDR1 is MDHEN, CDR2 SYDVKM. There are 13 residues in the CDR3. Here the CDR3 reads CASSAGQTYGYTF. The CDR3 coding sequence is TGTGCCAGCAGTGCGGGACAGACCTATGGCTACACCTTC.

V usage is TRBV2 and J usage is TRBJ2-7; tentative D call: TRBD1 (5 bases). CDR1 and CDR2 from the germline V gene are SNHLY and FYNNEI. This CDR3 spans 12 amino acids. V gave up 8 bases and J gave up 7 bases, with 15 bases separating them. The CDR3 reads CASPGAGLEQYF. CDR3 coding DNA: TGTGCCAGCCCTGGGGCTGGCTTAGAGCAGTACTTC.

V and J are TRBV28 and TRBJ2-1; TRBD2 agrees at 15 bases. CDR1 is MDHEN and CDR2 is SYDVKM in the germline V gene. The CDR3 runs to 17 residues. V shed 4 bases and J 4 bases; nucleotides not matched to a gene: 5. Written as DNA, the CDR3 is TGTGCCAGCAGTTCCTGGACTAGCGGGAGGGATTACAATGAGCAGTTCTTC. Translation gives CASSSWTSGRDYNEQFF.